This TCR beta chain was sequenced in a study of cytomegalovirus exposure and HLA in healthy donors. General observations from the study: Later analysis suggested most CMV-associated TCR beta chains were HLA-restricted. The likely explanation for a cluster of highly shared sequence variants was sequencing artifact. In a later analysis, TCR association rates varied by HLA locus: DRB1 most, HLA-C fewest.

Comment on this clone: Its antigen remains unknown.

The V gene end was trimmed by 0 bases and the J gene end by 5 bases; junction bases not matched to a gene: 4. This CDR3 spans 14 amino acids. Germline loops: CDR1 WSHSY, CDR2 SAAADI. The PCR used 60 Vbeta and 13 Jbeta primers. Clones were read by immunoSEQ multiplex PCR, and TCRdb kept only the in-frame ones, dropping some. Found here are around 100,000 clones, about 69% of them singletons; the top ten hold approximately 4.8%. The sequence derives from a human donor in good health. The chain couples TRBV10-2 to TRBJ2-7; 7 bases match TRBD2. What was sequenced was PBMCs. CDR3 region: CASSESRLAHEQYF. The CDR3 coding sequence is TGCGCCAGCAGTGAGTCGAGACTAGCTCACGAGCAGTACTTC.